This T cell receptor beta chain was captured by sequencing in a study of circulating CD8 cells and anti-PD-1 response in melanoma. Live CD3+CD8+TCRalphabeta+ cells were sorted into four subsets by PD-1 and/or TIGIT. Study results and limitations: Expanded sorted subsets were checked for tumor reactivity using peptides. TIGIT repertoires were least diverse, DNEG repertoires most diverse.

This clonotype is medium-sized within its sample. Its antigen is as yet unknown. CDR1 MNHEY and CDR2 SMNVEV come from the germline V gene (reference sequence). This CDR3 region has 13 residues. V lost 6 bases and J 5 bases, leaving 13 bases between the germline ends. TCR libraries were prepared from approximately 15 ng of total RNA with the QIAseq Immune Repertoire TCR panel. MiXCR, run by TCRdb on the reads, gives a single entry per CDR3 protein. The table has around 1,700 distinct CDR3 sequences, roughly 9.1% seen once; the top ten hold roughly 5.4%. This chain uses TRBV27 with TRBJ2-5; weak D call: TRBD1 (5 bases). The TCR originated in a human donor with melanoma. The material sequenced was CD8+ T cells from PBMCs, taken at baseline or after one month of anti-PD-1 therapy (not recorded which). CDR3 coding DNA: TGTGCCAGCAGCCATGGGGCCCGGGAGACCCAGTACTTC. Protein sequence: CASSHGARETQYF.